This entry lists 9 T cell receptor beta chains sequenced from one sample in a study of blood T cells in healthy people across ages. Then a second PCR, running about 6 to 12 cycles, was carried out with a sample-barcoded 5' primer and a J-beta primer mix. TCRdb redid the calling of the 5' RACE reads with MiXCR, one entry per CDR3 protein. Found here are hundreds of thousands of distinct CDR3 sequences, about 42% of them singletons; the top ten hold roughly 19%. The sequencing sample was made of blood. Every receptor here comes from a woman aged 60-70 years in good health.

The chain employs TRBV14 and TRBJ1-5, with D maybe TRBD1 (6 bases). Germline lookup yields CDR1 SGHDN and CDR2 FVKESK. V lost 4 bases to trimming and J lost 7 bases, with 20 bases between them. The CDR3 contains 16 residues. Here the CDR3 reads CASSPQTATGHQPQHF. The CDR3 bases are TGTGCCAGCAGCCCCCAGACCGCGACAGGTCACCAGCCCCAGCATTTT.

This clonotype showed up just a few times. The rearrangement joins TRBV9 to TRBJ2-5; 11 nucleotides agree with TRBD2. This CDR3 contains 15 residues. Germline V gene sequence: CDR1 SGDLS, CDR2 YYNGEE. Losses at the gene ends were 3 bases for V and 0 bases for J; bases not matched to a gene: 1. CDR3 DNA sequence: TGTGCCAGCAGCGAGGGACTAGCGGACCAAGAGACCCAGTACTTC. It encodes CASSEGLADQETQYF.

This clonotype was picked up a small number of times. The chain recombines TRBV7-9 with TRBJ1-4; 8 bases are shared with TRBD1. There are 14 residues in the CDR3. Losses at the gene ends were 6 bases for V and 10 bases for J; bases not matched to a gene: 10. The germline V gene has CDR1 SEHNR and CDR2 FQNEAQ (reference sequence). The CDR3 here is CASRTRTGNGKLFF. DNA of the CDR3: TGTGCCAGCAGGACACGGACAGGGAACGGAAAACTGTTTTTT.

The J gene is TRBJ2-2, the V gene TRBV10-3; D may be TRBD1 (5 bases). Germline V gives CDR1 ENHRY, CDR2 SYGVKD. This CDR3 is built from 15 residues. Trimming pared 8 bases from V and 3 bases from J, leaving 16 bases between. CDR3 amino acids: CAISVVSGYTGELFF. CDR3 nucleotides: TGTGCCATCTCTGTGGTGTCAGGGTACACCGGGGAGCTGTTTTTT.

The chain combines TRBV11-2 with TRBJ2-5, with D possibly being TRBD1 (5 bases). V was trimmed by 4 bases and J by 1 base, leaving 10 bases between them. The CDR3 runs 14 residues. The germline V gene has CDR1 SGHAT and CDR2 FQNNGV. In DNA form, the CDR3 reads TGTGCCAGCAGCTCCGGACACCTCCAAGAGACCCAGTACTTC. Its translation: CASSSGHLQETQYF. Based on the CDR3 plus reference TRBV11-2 and TRBJ2-5, the full variable domain is EAGVAQSPRYKIIEKRQSVAFWCNPISGHATLYWYQQILGQGPKLLIQFQNNGVVDDSQLPKDRFSAERLKGVDSTLKIQPAKLEDSAVYLCASSSGHLQETQYFGPGTRLLVL.

The chain links TRBV10-3 to TRBJ2-5, with a weak D call TRBD2 (6 bases). Trimming took 7 bases from V and 11 from J, leaving 26 bases between them. This CDR3 has 15 amino acids. The germline V gene has CDR1 ENHRY and CDR2 SYGVKD. The CDR3 region has the DNA TGTGCCATCAATGTGGGAGGTGAGGGGCACAATGAGCAGTACTTC. It codes for CAINVGGEGHNEQYF.

The sample holds a few counts of this clonotype. This sequence joins TRBV3-1 and TRBJ1-6; the D is unclear. The germline V and J ends were trimmed by 2 bases and 5 bases, with 7 bases remaining between them. Germline assignment: CDR1 LGHDT and CDR2 YNNKEL (reference sequence). This CDR3 has 14 amino acids. In DNA, the CDR3 is TGTGCCAGCAGCCAAAGTGACCATAATTCACCCCTCCACTTT. It encodes CASSQSDHNSPLHF.

This rearrangement joins TRBV18 to TRBJ2-7; maybe TRBD2 (6 bases). V lost 4 bases and J lost 7, with 20 bases in between. The CDR3 totals 15 residues. The germline gives CDR1 KGHSH, CDR2 LQKENI. As DNA, the CDR3 is TGTGCCAGCTCACTGTCCGGGACGGGGGTCCGGGAGCAGTACTTC. Translated, it gives CASSLSGTGVREQYF.

This clonotype was detected only a few times. V usage is TRBV5-1 and J usage is TRBJ1-2, with 9 bases fitting TRBD1. J lost 6 bases, V lost 5 bases, and 5 bases had no gene match. The CDR3 is 13 amino acids. Germline loops: CDR1 SGHRS, CDR2 YFSETQ. CDR3 nucleotide sequence: TGCGCCAGCAGGAGGACAGGGGTTCATGGCTACACCTTC. It is translated as CASRRTGVHGYTF.